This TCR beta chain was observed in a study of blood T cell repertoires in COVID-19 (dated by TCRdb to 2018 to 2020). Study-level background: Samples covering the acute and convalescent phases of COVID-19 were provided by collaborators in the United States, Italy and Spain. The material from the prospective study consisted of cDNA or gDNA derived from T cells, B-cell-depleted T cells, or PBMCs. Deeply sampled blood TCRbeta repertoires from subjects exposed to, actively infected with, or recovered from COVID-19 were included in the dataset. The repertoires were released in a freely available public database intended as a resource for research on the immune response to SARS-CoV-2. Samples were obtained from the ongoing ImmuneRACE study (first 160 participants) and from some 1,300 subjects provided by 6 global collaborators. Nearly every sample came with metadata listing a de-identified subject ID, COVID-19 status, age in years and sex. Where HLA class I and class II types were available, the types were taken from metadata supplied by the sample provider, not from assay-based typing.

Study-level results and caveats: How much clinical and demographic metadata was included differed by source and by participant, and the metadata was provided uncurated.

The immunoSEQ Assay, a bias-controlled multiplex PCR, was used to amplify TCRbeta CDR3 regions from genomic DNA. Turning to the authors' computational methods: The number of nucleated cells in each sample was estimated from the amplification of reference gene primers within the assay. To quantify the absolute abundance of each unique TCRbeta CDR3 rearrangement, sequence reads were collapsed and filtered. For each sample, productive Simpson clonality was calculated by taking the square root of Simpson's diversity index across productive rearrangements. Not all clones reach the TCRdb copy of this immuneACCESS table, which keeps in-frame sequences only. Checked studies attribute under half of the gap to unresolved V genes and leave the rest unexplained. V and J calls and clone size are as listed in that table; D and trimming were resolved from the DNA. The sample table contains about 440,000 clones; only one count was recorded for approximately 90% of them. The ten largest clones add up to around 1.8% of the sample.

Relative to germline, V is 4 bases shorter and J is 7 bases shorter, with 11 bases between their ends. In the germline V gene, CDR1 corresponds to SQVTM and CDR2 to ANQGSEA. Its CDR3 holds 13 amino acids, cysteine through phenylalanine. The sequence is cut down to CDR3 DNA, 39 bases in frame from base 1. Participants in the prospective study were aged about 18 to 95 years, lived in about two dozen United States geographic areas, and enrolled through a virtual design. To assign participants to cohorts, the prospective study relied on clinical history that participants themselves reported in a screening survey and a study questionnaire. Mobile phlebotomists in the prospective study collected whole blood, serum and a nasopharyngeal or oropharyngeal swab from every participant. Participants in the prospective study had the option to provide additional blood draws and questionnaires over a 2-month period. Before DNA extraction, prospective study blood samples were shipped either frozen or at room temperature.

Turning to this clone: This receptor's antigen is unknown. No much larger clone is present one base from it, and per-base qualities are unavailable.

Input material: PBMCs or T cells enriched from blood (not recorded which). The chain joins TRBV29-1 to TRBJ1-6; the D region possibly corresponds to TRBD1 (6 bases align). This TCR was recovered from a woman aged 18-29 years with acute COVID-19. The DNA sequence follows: TGCAGCGTTGCCGGGAGGGGGAATTCACCCCTCCACTTT. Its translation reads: CSVAGRGNSPLHF.